This T cell receptor (beta chain) was recorded in a study of T cell responses to AZD1222 COVID-19 vaccine. Findings of the study overall: The peak T cell response came first, and repertoires were sampled only after it. Unmutated variant regions are reportedly the target of nearly half of TCRs that are spike-specific. Dominant CD4 TCR responses targeted spike regions 160-218 and 743-854.

TCRdb's table, derived via immunoSEQ multiplex PCR, lists solely in-frame clones and lacks some. Of some 150,000 clones in the sample, 80% to 90% are singletons; the top ten hold roughly 9.1%. The analysis combined second doses at about 4 or about 12 weeks. CDR1 MNHEY and CDR2 SVGAGI come from the germline V gene. The CDR3 spans 14 residues. V lost 5 bases and J lost 1, with 8 bases in between. In regard to this clone: What it recognizes is unknown.

The source was peripheral blood, collected 28 days after the second AZD1222 dose. The chain combines TRBV6-5 with TRBJ2-2, with D maybe TRBD1 (6 bases). The sequence came from an adult who received the AZD1222 COVID-19 vaccine. For the CDR3, the DNA is TGTGCCAGCAGTAAACAGGGGAACACCGGGGAGCTGTTTTTT. The encoded protein is CASSKQGNTGELFF.